The clone carrying this T cell receptor beta chain appeared many times. The target antigen is unknown. This CDR3 has 16 amino acids. Trimming took 0 bases from V and 2 from J; bases not matched to a gene: 5. Germline CDR1 is MNHEY and CDR2 is SVGAGI. Specified time point: newly diagnosed GD, antithyroid drugs for less than 3 months. Researchers made the TCR library from RNA that was extracted from PBMCs. All patients originated from an endocrinology department located in Xi'an, China. The data derive from a study of regulatory T cells in long-lasting Graves disease. The study's findings and limits: Persistent Graves' patients possessed reduced TCR diversity relative to recently diagnosed ones. Possibly, accuracy suffered from the small sample size. Favored usage of TRBV28, TRBJ1-2 and TRBJ2-5 was recorded in persistent disease.

The authors built TCR beta libraries using iRepertoire HTBI primers and Arm-PCR of CDR3 regions. One entry per CDR3 protein, called by TCRdb with MiXCR from the multiplex PCR reads. The sample shows around 500,000 distinct CDR3 sequences, 15% to 20% of them seen only once. The same sample was also used in a study of T cells in Graves' hyperthyroidism and ophthalmopathy.

The chain recombines TRBV6-5 with TRBJ2-7; TRBD2 agrees at 9 bases. This receptor was taken from a woman aged 35 to 59 with Graves disease. The starting material was peripheral blood mononuclear cells (PBMCs), obtained at new diagnosis, from a patient treated with antithyroid drugs. The CDR3 DNA is TGTGCCAGCAGTTACTCTGCACTAGCGGGCCCCTACGAGCAGTACTTC. It specifies CASSYSALAGPYEQYF.